This TCR beta chain was recorded in a study of blood T cell repertoires in COVID-19. Source study methods: Estimation of nucleated cell counts was performed using reference gene primer amplification. The protocol was immunoSEQ multiplex PCR, while the TCRdb copy is restricted to in-frame clones and leaves out a portion. Clone size and V and J calls were adopted from that table, with D and trimming inferred from the DNA. The sample holds about 160,000 clones; 80% to 90% are singletons and the top ten take 2.5% to 4%. CDR3 length equals 14 residues. From germline, CDR1 is GTSNPN and CDR2 SVGIG (reference sequence). Trimming at V came to 7 bases and at J to 2 bases, leaving 6 bases not matched to a gene.

The sequence was obtained from a man between 65 and 79 years old with acute or convalescent COVID-19. The rearrangement joins TRBV30 to TRBJ2-7; TRBD2 matches at 12 bases. The sample consisted of peripheral blood. The CDR3 loop is CAFRGLAGPYEQYF. The DNA for the CDR3 is TGTGCCTTCAGGGGACTAGCGGGCCCCTACGAGCAGTACTTC.